Sequencing of this T cell receptor beta chain was carried out in a study of Ad26.COV2.S vaccination and SARS-CoV-2 variants. General study findings and limits: After vaccination, reports described spike-specific CD8+ and CD4+ T cell responses as showing substantial breadth.

There are 11 residues in the CDR3. Germline lookup yields CDR1 SGHVS and CDR2 FQNEAQ. The V end lost 4 bases, the J end lost 7 bases, and 8 bases lay between the germline ends. As for this clone: Its antigen is still unknown.

Documented treatment: approximately 18 received Ad26.COV2.S at low or high dose, single or two shots; about 5 received placebo; per-sample allocation not given. Each sample was drawn 63 days after the first injection (of vaccine or placebo). Recruitment in Boston yielded a donor of adult age, 18-55 years. SARS-CoV-2 spike from the Wuhan strain was encoded by the vaccine, an Ad26 vector. Sequencing was performed with immunoSEQ multiplex PCR; in TCRdb, only in-frame clones are kept and a portion is missing. The sample contains hundreds of thousands of clones, roughly nine tenths of which appear only once.

This sequence joins TRBV7-8 and TRBJ2-7; no reliable D call. The material sequenced was peripheral blood, taken in a trial of Ad26.COV2.S vaccine versus placebo. This receptor was taken from a person aged 18 to 65 who received the Ad26.COV2.S COVID-19 vaccine or a placebo. In DNA, the CDR3 is TGTGCCAGCAGCTCCCTGGCGGAGCAGTACTTC. Translated: CASSSLAEQYF.